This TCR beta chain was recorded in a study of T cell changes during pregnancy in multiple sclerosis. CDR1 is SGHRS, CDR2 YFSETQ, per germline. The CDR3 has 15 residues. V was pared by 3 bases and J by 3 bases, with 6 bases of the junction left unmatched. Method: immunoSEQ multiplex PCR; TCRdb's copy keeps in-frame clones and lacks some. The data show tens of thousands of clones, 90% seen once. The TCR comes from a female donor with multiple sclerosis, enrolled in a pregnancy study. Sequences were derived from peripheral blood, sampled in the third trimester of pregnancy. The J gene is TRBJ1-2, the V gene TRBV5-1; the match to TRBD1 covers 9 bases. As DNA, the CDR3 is TGCGCCAGCAGCTCCGGACAGGGGAATGACTATGGCTACACCTTC. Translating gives CASSSGQGNDYGYTF.